One sample yielded the 20 T cell receptor beta chains listed below, sequenced in a study of blood T cell repertoires in COVID-19. Profiled with immunoSEQ multiplex PCR; TCRdb holds only in-frame clones, not every one. The table includes 180,000 or so clones, around 86% detected once. Sequenced input: peripheral blood. These receptors were obtained from a woman older than 75 in a cohort sampled during active or convalescent COVID-19.

The rearrangement links TRBV28 to TRBJ1-1; D gene uncertain. The V end was cut by 6 bases, the J end by 7 bases, with 12 bases between. CDR3 length: 12 amino acids. The V gene's germline CDR1 is MDHEN and CDR2 SYDVKM. The DNA of the CDR3 is TGTGCCAGCAGCCCCCGGGAGGGTGAAGCTTTCTTT. Its protein is CASSPREGEAFF.

The V gene is TRBV3-1 (or the pseudogene TRBV3-2), the J gene TRBJ2-1, with 8 bases that match TRBD1. CDR3 length equals 14 residues. CDR1 is LGHDT and CDR2 is YNNKEL in the germline V gene (reference sequence). Losses at the gene ends were 4 bases for V and 8 bases for J; bases not matched to a gene: 7. The CDR3 sequence: CASSRQGARDEQFF. The CDR3 nucleotides are TGTGCCAGCAGCCGCCAGGGGGCGAGGGATGAGCAGTTCTTC.

V usage is TRBV9 and J usage is TRBJ2-3; D might be TRBD1 (5 bases). V was cut by 3 bases and J by 2 bases, with 10 bases left in between. CDR1 is SGDLS and CDR2 is YYNGEE in the germline V gene. The CDR3 contains 14 residues. In DNA, the CDR3 is TGTGCCAGCAGCGGACAGCTATTCACAGATACGCAGTATTTT. Protein: CASSGQLFTDTQYF.

The DNA for the CDR3 is TGTGCCAGCACCCGGGACATCTCCTATAATTCACCCCTCCACTTT. Its protein is CASTRDISYNSPLHF. The gene calls are TRBV7-8 and TRBJ1-6; a weak D match, TRBD1 (6 bases). Between the trimmed V and J ends, which lost 7 bases and 0 bases, there was a span of 10 bases. The CDR3 spans 15 residues. In germline, CDR1 is SGHVS, CDR2 FQNEAQ. The entire variable domain, with the rest obtained from reference TRBV7-8 and TRBJ1-6, is as follows: GAGVSQSPRYKVAKRGQDVALRCDPISGHVSLFWYQQALGQGPEFLTYFQNEAQLDKSGLPSDRFFAERPEGSVSTLKIQRTQQEDSAVYLCASTRDISYNSPLHFGNGTRLTVT.

V and J are TRBV7-6 and TRBJ1-5; 9 bases line up with TRBD1. Per the germline V gene, CDR1 is SGHVS and CDR2 is FNYEAQ. Germline trimming cut 3 bases from V and 6 bases from J; bases unmatched to any gene: 6. This CDR3 is 15 amino acids long. CDR3 in DNA: TGTGCCAGCAGCTTTGGCGGGGACAGGGCTCAGCCCCAGCATTTT. Translated: CASSFGGDRAQPQHF. Together with reference TRBV7-6 and TRBJ1-5, the CDR3 gives the full variable domain: GAGVSQSPRYKVTKRGQDVALRCDPISGHVSLYWYRQALGQGPEFLTYFNYEAQQDKSGLPNDRFSAERPEGSISTLTIQRTEQRDSAMYRCASSFGGDRAQPQHFGDGTRLSIL.

The DNA for the CDR3 is TGTGCCAGCAGCTCCGGCGAGACTAGCAGGGTGTACGAGCAGTACGTC. Translating it yields CASSSGETSRVYEQYV. The chain joins TRBV28 to TRBJ2-7, with 7 nucleotides matching TRBD2. Germline CDR1 and CDR2: MDHEN and SYDVKM. The CDR3 has 16 amino acids. Trimming at V came to 6 bases and at J to 4 bases, leaving 15 bases not matched to a gene.

The rearrangement links TRBV12-3 or TRBV12-4 to TRBJ2-3; D gene uncertain. V lost 5 bases, J lost 6 bases, and 9 bases lay in between. This CDR3 spans 12 amino acids. CDR3 bases: TGTGCCAGCAGTCCAGACTTGGATACGCAGTATTTT. Amino acids: CASSPDLDTQYF.

The rearrangement links TRBV7-6 to TRBJ1-1; TRBD1 matches at 9 bases. The CDR3 covers 16 residues. CDR1 is SGHVS and CDR2 is FNYEAQ in the germline V gene. V was pared by 1 base and J by 0 bases, with 3 bases of the junction left unmatched. CDR3 residues: CASSLGGTGLNTEAFF. The CDR3 region has the DNA TGTGCCAGCAGCTTAGGAGGGACAGGGTTGAACACTGAAGCTTTCTTT.

This rearrangement joins TRBV6-5 to TRBJ1-2; no firm D call. V was clipped by 7 bases and J by 1 base, with 16 bases between them. This CDR3 contains 15 residues. CDR1 is MNHEY, CDR2 SVGAGI, per germline. The CDR3 DNA follows: TGTGCCAGCAACCTACGTCCGGGTCTTAACTATGGCTACACCTTC. Translation gives CASNLRPGLNYGYTF.

V usage is TRBV30 and J usage is TRBJ2-2, with D perhaps matching TRBD2 (6 bases). V was trimmed by 4 bases and J by 0 bases, leaving 21 bases between them. Germline-derived CDR1 and CDR2 are GTSNPN and SVGIG (reference sequence). The CDR3 is 18 residues long. The CDR3 is CAWNQFVGGFANTGELFF. CDR3 DNA sequence: TGTGCCTGGAATCAATTCGTCGGGGGATTCGCGAACACCGGGGAGCTGTTTTTT.

The chain uses TRBV5-1 and TRBJ2-1; TRBD2 agrees at 14 bases. The CDR3 length is 16 residues. With V trimmed by 0 bases and J by 9 bases, 5 bases remained unmatched. Germline V CDR1 and CDR2: SGHRS, YFSETQ. In DNA, the CDR3 is TGCGCCAGCAGCTTGGGGGGGACTAGCGGGAGTAGTGAGCAGTTCTTC. It translates to CASSLGGTSGSSEQFF. Full variable domain (rest looked up from reference TRBV5-1 and TRBJ2-1): KAGVTQTPRYLIKTRGQQVTLSCSPISGHRSVSWYQQTPGQGLQFLFEYFSETQRNKGNFPGRFSGRQFSNSRSEMNVSTLELGDSALYLCASSLGGTSGSSEQFFGPGTRLTVL.

This chain links TRBV2 with TRBJ1-2; the D gene is possibly TRBD1 (6 bases). Germline V gene data show CDR1 as SNHLY and CDR2 as FYNNEI. Trimming stripped 7 bases from V and 4 bases from J, with 10 bases between. CDR3 length: 12 residues. CDR3 amino acids: CASIGQLYGYTF. DNA for the CDR3: TGTGCCAGCATTGGACAGCTCTATGGCTACACCTTC. The whole variable domain, filled in from reference TRBV2 and TRBJ1-2, reads EPEVTQTPSHQVTQMGQEVILRCVPISNHLYFYWYRQILGQKVEFLVSFYNNEISEKSEIFDDQFSVERPDGSNFTLKIRSTKLEDSAMYFCASIGQLYGYTFGSGTRLTVV.

The rearrangement uses TRBV6-1 and TRBJ2-2, with a weak D call TRBD2 (5 bases). The germline V and J ends were trimmed by 3 bases and 3 bases, with 11 bases remaining between them. CDR1 is MNHNS and CDR2 is SASEGT in the germline V gene. The CDR3 has 15 residues. As DNA, the CDR3 is TGTGCCAGCAGTGAGAGGGTGGAGGACACCGGGGAGCTGTTTTTT. Its translation: CASSERVEDTGELFF.

The chain uses TRBV4-2 and TRBJ2-2; 10 nucleotides align to TRBD2. Trimming at V came to 2 bases and at J to 4 bases, leaving 4 bases not matched to a gene. This CDR3 is 16 amino acids long. Germline CDR1 and CDR2: LGHNA and YNFKEQ. As DNA, the CDR3 is TGTGCCAGCAGCCAACAAGCGGGAGGGTTCACCGGGGAGCTGTTTTTT. Protein: CASSQQAGGFTGELFF.

The gene calls are TRBV5-1 and TRBJ2-5; the D gene is possibly TRBD2 (5 bases). Germline CDR1 and CDR2: SGHRS and YFSETQ. CDR3 length: 16 amino acids. V lost 0 bases and J lost 10, with 22 bases in between. The CDR3 nucleotides read TGCGCCAGCAGCTTGGGGGCTAGCACCTCAATGATGGGCCAGTACTTC. Translation gives CASSLGASTSMMGQYF. Using reference TRBV5-1 and TRBJ2-5 for the parts outside the CDR3, the full variable domain is KAGVTQTPRYLIKTRGQQVTLSCSPISGHRSVSWYQQTPGQGLQFLFEYFSETQRNKGNFPGRFSGRQFSNSRSEMNVSTLELGDSALYLCASSLGASTSMMGQYFGPGTRLLVL.

The CDR3 coding sequence is TGTGCCAGCAGCTTAGTCACAGGGGGCACTGAAGCTTTCTTT. Its translation: CASSLVTGGTEAFF. The rearrangement links TRBV11-3 to TRBJ1-1; TRBD1 aligns across 8 bases. The germline gives CDR1 SGHNT, CDR2 YENEEA. The CDR3 runs 14 residues. V gave up 1 base and J gave up 4 bases; unmatched junction bases: 2.

V is TRBV19 and J is TRBJ1-2; 8 positions match TRBD1. Germline loops: CDR1 LNHDA, CDR2 SQIVND (reference sequence). The ends lost 6 bases at V and 5 bases at J; junction bases unmatched: 11. The length of the CDR3 is 15 residues. Here the CDR3 reads CASRRRQGAGYGYTF. In nucleotides, the CDR3 is TGTGCCAGTAGGAGGAGGCAGGGGGCAGGGTATGGCTACACCTTC.

The chain uses TRBV6-6 and TRBJ1-1, with D maybe TRBD1 (6 bases). This CDR3 is 14 amino acids long. Germline V gene sequence: CDR1 MNHNY, CDR2 SVGAGI (reference sequence). V lost 6 bases to trimming and J lost 0 bases, with 11 bases between them. CDR3 sequence reads: CASSTRTVNTEAFF. CDR3 nucleotide sequence: TGTGCCAGCAGCACACGGACAGTGAACACTGAAGCTTTCTTT.

J is TRBJ2-1 and V is TRBV9; D may be TRBD2 (6 bases). Germline loops: CDR1 SGDLS, CDR2 YYNGEE. Trimming removed 0 bases from V and 5 bases from J, with 12 bases in between. The CDR3 loop spans 15 amino acids. CDR3 region: CASSVAAGPDNEQFF. The CDR3 DNA reads as TGTGCCAGCAGCGTAGCCGCGGGGCCCGACAATGAGCAGTTCTTC.

The count of this clone is one. V gene TRBV11-3 combines with J gene TRBJ2-1; TRBD1 matches at 12 bases. The CDR3 has 17 residues. V trimming: 2 bases; J trimming: 6 bases; junction bases outside the gene matches: 8. Per germline, CDR1 SGHNT and CDR2 YENEEA. DNA for the CDR3: TGTGCCAGCAGCTTACGATATCCGGGACAGGGGGCCAATGAGCAGTTCTTC. It codes for CASSLRYPGQGANEQFF. The variable domain in full, with the rest retrieved from reference TRBV11-3 and TRBJ2-1, is EAGVVQSPRYKIIEKKQPVAFWCNPISGHNTLYWYLQNLGQGPELLIRYENEEAVDDSQLPKDRFSAERLKGVDSTLKIQPAELGDSAVYLCASSLRYPGQGANEQFFGPGTRLTVL.